The 26 T cell receptor beta chains listed next were all sequenced from one sample in a study of memory CD4+ T cells and cytomegalovirus serostatus. The sort gate was single viable CD3+CD4+CD8-CD45RO+ cells for memory CD4+ T cells. The data were produced by immunoSEQ multiplex PCR, yet TCRdb's version contains in-frame clones alone and is incomplete. Of about 92,000 clones listed, 75% to 90% are singletons. The sequencing input was memory CD4+ T cells from blood. These receptors were collected from an adult in good health and CMV-seropositive.

The rearrangement links TRBV27 to TRBJ2-6; D call uncertain. The CDR3 is 16 residues long. Trimming pared 2 bases from V and 0 bases from J, leaving 8 bases between. CDR1 is MNHEY and CDR2 is SMNVEV in the germline V gene (reference sequence). The chain's CDR3 is CASSLNSGSGANVLTF. CDR3 sequence (DNA): TGTGCCAGCAGTTTAAATTCAGGCTCTGGGGCCAACGTCCTGACTTTC.

This chain joins TRBV4-2 and TRBJ2-5; D uncertain. This CDR3 has 14 amino acids. Trimming pared 1 base from V and 2 bases from J, leaving 8 bases between. Per germline, CDR1 LGHNA and CDR2 YNFKEQ. In nucleotides, the CDR3 is TGTGCCAGCAGCCAAGGATTCGGACAAGAGACCCAGTACTTC. Its translation: CASSQGFGQETQYF.

This clone was detected a few times. V and J are TRBV7-2 and TRBJ2-7; no firm D call. Germline V gene lookup returns CDR1 SGHTA and CDR2 FQGNSA. Trimming took off 5 bases at V and 1 base at J, with 6 bases between the two ends. The CDR3 is 12 residues long. For the CDR3, the DNA is TGTGCCAGCAGCCGCCGATCCTACGAGCAGTACTTC. Translating gives CASSRRSYEQYF. The full variable domain, completed using reference TRBV7-2 and TRBJ2-7, is GAGVSQSPSNKVTEKGKDVELRCDPISGHTALYWYRQSLGQGLEFLIYFQGNSAPDKSGLPSDRFSAERTGGSVSTLTIQRTQQEDSAVYLCASSRRSYEQYFGPGTRLTVT.

This sequence joins TRBV2 and TRBJ1-2; 10 nucleotides agree with TRBD1. Germline V gene data show CDR1 as SNHLY and CDR2 as FYNNEI. This CDR3 has 15 amino acids. With V trimmed by 5 bases and J by 2 bases, 5 bases remained unmatched. The CDR3 DNA sequence: TGTGCCAGCAGTTCGGACAGGGGGAAGAACTATGGCTACACCTTC. This sequence encodes CASSSDRGKNYGYTF.

This clone has just one count. This chain joins TRBV4-1 and TRBJ1-5, with D perhaps matching TRBD1 (5 bases). CDR1 is MGHRA and CDR2 is YSYEKL in the germline V gene. The germline V and J ends were trimmed by 5 bases and 1 base, with 15 bases remaining between them. The CDR3 contains 16 residues. The CDR3 is CASSDGGGKSNQPQHF. The CDR3 DNA sequence: TGCGCCAGCAGCGACGGCGGGGGGAAGAGCAATCAGCCCCAGCATTTT.

The chain joins TRBV6-6 to TRBJ2-7; D call uncertain. V shed 7 bases and J shed 2 bases, with 9 bases lying between them. CDR3 size: 12 residues. The germline V gene encodes CDR1 MNHNY and CDR2 SVGAGI (reference sequence). The DNA of the CDR3 is TGTGCCAGCATCTCCTCGACCTACGAGCAGTACTTC. Amino acids: CASISSTYEQYF.

This chain connects TRBV5-1 to TRBJ2-5, with 10 bases matching TRBD2. V shed 5 bases, J shed 4 bases, and the junction held 14 bases outside the gene matches. Germline V gene data show CDR1 as SGHRS and CDR2 as YFSETQ. CDR3 length: 17 residues. This chain's CDR3 is CASSLGLAGVGGETQYF. CDR3 DNA sequence: TGCGCCAGCAGTTTAGGGCTAGCGGGAGTAGGAGGAGAGACCCAGTACTTC.

This sequence joins TRBV28 and TRBJ1-5; D not resolved. Looked up from germline, CDR1 is MDHEN and CDR2 is SYDVKM. The CDR3 sequence is 14 residues long. The V gene lost 2 bases and the J gene lost 11 bases, with 16 bases spanning the gap. The CDR3 DNA follows: TGTGCCAGCAGTTTACCGGGCCAGGTAACGGCCCAGCATTTT. Residues: CASSLPGQVTAQHF.

The chain couples TRBV5-4 to TRBJ2-1, with D possibly TRBD1 on 5 matching bases. V gave up 0 bases and J gave up 6 bases, with 7 bases separating them. There are 13 residues in the CDR3. Germline loops: CDR1 SGHNT, CDR2 YYREEE (reference sequence). In DNA, the CDR3 is TGTGCCAGCAGCTTGGCACAGGTCAATGAGCAGTTCTTC. As protein: CASSLAQVNEQFF.

V and J are TRBV11-2 and TRBJ2-1; D call uncertain. Germline-derived CDR1 and CDR2 are SGHAT and FQNNGV. This CDR3 contains 17 residues. V dropped 1 base and J dropped 0 bases, with 13 bases sitting between them. The CDR3 nucleotides are TGTGCCAGCAGCTTAGGGACCTTGATTAGCTCCTACAATGAGCAGTTCTTC. It translates to CASSLGTLISSYNEQFF.

The CDR3 DNA is TGTGCCAGCTCACCACCGCTTAGCGGAAGCTCCTACAATGAGCAGTTCTTC. Protein sequence: CASSPPLSGSSYNEQFF. The chain has TRBV18 and TRBJ2-1; the D gene is possibly TRBD2 (6 bases). Deletions cut 0 bases from V and 0 bases from J, with 12 bases between. CDR3 size: 17 residues. Germline CDR1 reads KGHSH; CDR2 reads LQKENI. Looking up the rest from reference TRBV18 and TRBJ2-1 gives the full variable domain: NAGVMQNPRHLVRRRGQEARLRCSPMKGHSHVYWYRQLPEEGLKFMVYLQKENIIDESGMPKERFSAEFPKEGPSILRIQQVVRGDSAAYFCASSPPLSGSSYNEQFFGPGTRLTVL.

This chain connects TRBV30 to TRBJ1-1; 10 bases fit TRBD1. Losses at the gene ends were 5 bases for V and 4 bases for J; bases not matched to a gene: 7. Germline V gene data show CDR1 as GTSNPN and CDR2 as SVGIG (reference sequence). The CDR3 sequence is 14 residues long. CDR3 sequence (DNA): TGTGCCTGGGACAGGGGGCCCTCGGGCACTGAAGCTTTCTTT. Translated, it gives CAWDRGPSGTEAFF.

The gene calls are TRBV7-3 and TRBJ1-2; D not certain. The CDR3 sequence is 13 residues long. CDR1 and CDR2 (germline): SGHTA, FQGTGA. V gave up 2 bases and J gave up 3 bases, with 7 bases separating them. CDR3 nucleotide sequence: TGTGCCAGCAGCTTAGACCCAGACTATGGCTACACCTTC. Encoded protein: CASSLDPDYGYTF.

The chain couples TRBV18 to TRBJ2-6; 11 bases match TRBD1. V shed 0 bases, J shed 0 bases, and the junction held 1 base outside the gene matches. From germline, CDR1 is KGHSH and CDR2 LQKENI. The CDR3 is 18 residues long. The CDR3 spells CASSPPGQGGSGANVLTF. In DNA, the CDR3 is TGTGCCAGCTCACCACCGGGACAGGGGGGCTCTGGGGCCAACGTCCTGACTTTC. Combining the CDR3 with reference TRBV18 and TRBJ2-6 gives the whole variable domain NAGVMQNPRHLVRRRGQEARLRCSPMKGHSHVYWYRQLPEEGLKFMVYLQKENIIDESGMPKERFSAEFPKEGPSILRIQQVVRGDSAAYFCASSPPGQGGSGANVLTFGAGSRLTVL.

The chain carries TRBV27 and TRBJ2-7, with D unresolved. The V gene's germline CDR1 is MNHEY and CDR2 SMNVEV (reference sequence). CDR3 size: 13 residues. Trimming took 4 bases from V and 11 from J, leaving 18 bases between them. The CDR3 is CASSYRWSLREYF. The CDR3 nucleotides are TGTGCCAGCAGTTACCGTTGGTCGCTCCGGGAGTACTTC.

The V and J genes are TRBV7-9 and TRBJ1-1; D possibly corresponds to TRBD1 (6 bases). With 1 base removed from V and 0 bases from J, the gap between germline ends came to 12 bases. The CDR3 has 16 residues. CDR1 is SEHNR, CDR2 FQNEAQ, per germline (reference sequence). The CDR3 coding sequence is TGTGCCAGCAGCTTAGATAGGGGGACCATGAACACTGAAGCTTTCTTT. As protein: CASSLDRGTMNTEAFF. The full variable domain, with the rest looked up from reference TRBV7-9 and TRBJ1-1, is DTGVSQNPRHKITKRGQNVTFRCDPISEHNRLYWYRQTLGQGPEFLTYFQNEAQLEKSRLLSDRFSAERPKGSFSTLEIQRTEQGDSAMYLCASSLDRGTMNTEAFFGQGTRLTVV.

The J gene is TRBJ2-2, the V gene TRBV5-1; D unclear. V lost 0 bases and J lost 2, with 5 bases in between. In germline, CDR1 is SGHRS, CDR2 YFSETQ. This CDR3 has 14 residues. Here the CDR3 DNA reads TGCGCCAGCAGCTTGGGACATAACACCGGGGAGCTGTTTTTT. Its protein product is CASSLGHNTGELFF. The entire variable domain, with the rest obtained from reference TRBV5-1 and TRBJ2-2, is as follows: KAGVTQTPRYLIKTRGQQVTLSCSPISGHRSVSWYQQTPGQGLQFLFEYFSETQRNKGNFPGRFSGRQFSNSRSEMNVSTLELGDSALYLCASSLGHNTGELFFGEGSRLTVL.

V and J are TRBV28 and TRBJ2-7; no definite D call. V was cut by 3 bases and J by 4 bases, with 7 bases left in between. The CDR3 runs 12 residues. Germline V lookup: CDR1 MDHEN, CDR2 SYDVKM. The CDR3 spells CASSFLRYEQYF. The DNA for the CDR3 is TGTGCCAGCAGTTTCCTTAGGTACGAGCAGTACTTC.

The chain carries TRBV5-1 and TRBJ1-3; D remains ambiguous. Germline CDR1 and CDR2: SGHRS and YFSETQ. The CDR3 loop spans 16 amino acids. Trimming cost V 4 bases and J 0 bases, with 14 bases left between them. CDR3 loop: CASSPTTRSSGNTIYF. The DNA for the CDR3 is TGCGCCAGCAGCCCGACAACCCGAAGCTCTGGAAACACCATATATTTT.

This chain joins TRBV7-9 and TRBJ1-5; D is perhaps TRBD1 (5 bases). Germline V gene data show CDR1 as SEHNR and CDR2 as FQNEAQ (reference sequence). CDR3 length: 14 amino acids. V was trimmed by 1 base and J by 6 bases, leaving 10 bases between them. The CDR3 coding sequence is TGTGCCAGCAGCTTAGATACAGGAACTCAGCCCCAGCATTTT. As protein: CASSLDTGTQPQHF.

A few counts support this clone. V gene TRBV27 combines with J gene TRBJ2-1, with unresolved D. There are 13 residues in the CDR3. Per the germline V gene, CDR1 is MNHEY and CDR2 is SMNVEV (reference sequence). V lost 3 bases to trimming and J lost 8 bases, with 11 bases between them. Here the CDR3 DNA reads TGTGCCAGCAGTTTTACATACCGGGATGAGCAGTTCTTC. Protein sequence: CASSFTYRDEQFF.

The genes are TRBV7-3 and TRBJ2-5, with D possibly being TRBD2 (6 bases). Germline CDR1 and CDR2: SGHTA and FQGTGA. Trimming cost V 2 bases and J 3 bases, with 16 bases left between them. The CDR3 loop spans 16 amino acids. The CDR3 spells CASSLLGSGAKETQYF. In nucleotides, the CDR3 is TGTGCCAGCAGCTTATTAGGTAGCGGTGCCAAAGAGACCCAGTACTTC.

V usage is TRBV28 and J usage is TRBJ1-4; possibly TRBD1 for D (6 bases). From germline, CDR1 is MDHEN and CDR2 SYDVKM. V was cut by 4 bases and J by 4 bases, with 22 bases left in between. The CDR3 runs 18 residues. The CDR3 is CASSYGGVGQLGNEKLFF. Here the CDR3 DNA reads TGTGCCAGCAGTTACGGAGGGGTGGGACAACTAGGTAATGAAAAACTGTTTTTT.

This chain uses TRBV28 with TRBJ2-7, with 7 bases that match TRBD1. With 6 bases clipped from V and 12 bases from J, the junction kept 8 bases outside the gene matches. Germline-derived CDR1 and CDR2 are MDHEN and SYDVKM. The CDR3 is made up of 11 amino acids. This chain's CDR3 is CASRKQGSTYF. In nucleotides, the CDR3 is TGTGCCAGCAGAAAACAGGGGTCGACGTACTTC. Looking up the rest from reference TRBV28 and TRBJ2-7 gives the full variable domain: DVKVTQSSRYLVKRTGEKVFLECVQDMDHENMFWYRQDPGLGLRLIYFSYDVKMKEKGDIPEGYSVSREKKERFSLILESASTNQTSMYLCASRKQGSTYFGPGTRLTVT.

CDR3 nucleotides: TGTGCCAGCAGCGTAGGATACAATGAGCAGTTCTTC. Translating it yields CASSVGYNEQFF. This chain joins TRBV9 and TRBJ2-1; D gene uncertain. V was cut by 0 bases and J by 4 bases, with 2 bases left in between. Germline V gene lookup returns CDR1 SGDLS and CDR2 YYNGEE. The CDR3 spans 12 residues.

This chain connects TRBV9 to TRBJ2-6; 9 positions agree with TRBD1. CDR1 is SGDLS, CDR2 YYNGEE, per germline. After removal of 0 bases from V and 3 bases from J, the junction contained 4 bases not matched to a gene. CDR3 size: 17 residues. CDR3 nucleotides: TGTGCCAGCAGCGTAGGGACAGGGGAGGGTGGGGCCAACGTCCTGACTTTC. Protein: CASSVGTGEGGANVLTF.